The rows below give T cell receptor beta chains drawn from one sample of a study of response to subunit inactivated influenza vaccine. TCRdb passed the RT-PCR reads through MiXCR, listing each CDR3 protein once. The data show about 570,000 distinct CDR3 sequences, over 9.5% seen once. The sequenced sample was PBMCs from blood, obtained on the day of vaccination. The source of these receptors is a man over 45 who received an inactivated influenza vaccine. The CDR3 runs from the conserved cysteine through the conserved F or W. The D gene is left open where the match is weak. Expanded clones get a size class; other rows say once, few or many, or leave the size out.

16	TRBV6-5	.	TRBD2	TRBJ2-5	TGTGCCAGCAGTTTCGGAAGCGGGAGGGCCGCAGAGACCCAGTACTTC	CASSFGSGRAAETQYF
13	TRBV5-1	few	TRBD1	TRBJ2-3	TGCGCCACCACGGCAGGGGGTACAGATACGCAGTATTTT	CATTAGGTDTQYF
15	TRBV2	.	TRBD1	TRBJ2-7	TGTGCCAGCACCGTTAGGGACAGCGGCTCCTACGAGCAGTACTTC	CASTVRDSGSYEQYF
17	TRBV18	.	TRBD2	TRBJ2-3	TGTGCCAGCTCACCCCTCCGGACTAGCGGGGCGGTAGATACGCAGTATTTT	CASSPLRTSGAVDTQYF
18	TRBV11-1	.	TRBD1	TRBJ1-4	TGTGCCAGCAGCAGCCGGACAGGGAGGGGAGCTACTAATGAAAAACTGTTTTTT	CASSSRTGRGATNEKLFF
13	TRBV3-1	.	.	TRBJ1-1	TGTGCCAGCAGCCCCCTTTCGGGGACTGAAGCTTTCTTT	CASSPLSGTEAFF
15	TRBV20-1	few	TRBD2	TRBJ2-3	TGCAGTGCCCAGGGGACTAGCGGGGGCTCAGATACGCAGTATTTT	CSAQGTSGGSDTQYF
17	TRBV28	.	TRBD2	TRBJ2-5	TGTGCCAGCAGTTTCATTCGGATGGCGGGAGTGTCCGAGACCCAGTACTTC	CASSFIRMAGVSETQYF
14	TRBV29-1	.	.	TRBJ2-3	TGCAGCGTTGAAGATCAGGGACCCACAGATACGCAGTATTTT	CSVEDQGPTDTQYF
13	TRBV29-1	few	TRBD2	TRBJ2-5	TGCAGCGTTGAGAGGACTAGCGAAGAGACCCAGTACTTC	CSVERTSEETQYF
14	TRBV28	.	.	TRBJ2-7	TGTGCCAGCAGTGAGACCCGGGACAACTACGAGCAGTACTTC	CASSETRDNYEQYF
14	TRBV9	.	.	TRBJ2-3	TGTGCCAGCAGCGAGGGGACCTCGCCAGATACGCAGTATTTT	CASSEGTSPDTQYF
16	TRBV20-1	.	.	TRBJ2-2	TGCAGTGCTAGAGAATACGTGGACCAACTCACCGGGGAGCTGTTTTTT	CSAREYVDQLTGELFF
16	TRBV18	few	TRBD1	TRBJ2-2	TGTGCCAGCTCACCCGGACAGGCCGGAAACACCGGGGAGCTGTTTTTT	CASSPGQAGNTGELFF
15	TRBV24-1	.	TRBD1	TRBJ2-1	TGTGCCACCAGAGCCGGGACAGGACCGTACAATGAGCAGTTCTTC	CATRAGTGPYNEQFF
15	TRBV6-2/TRBV6-3	many	.	TRBJ2-7	TGTGCCAGCGGTCGAAGAGGGATTCTATCCTACGAGCAGTACTTC	CASGRRGILSYEQYF
12	TRBV29-1	few	.	TRBJ1-5	TGCAGCGTGGGGGACGGCAATCAGCCCCAGCATTTT	CSVGDGNQPQHF
15	TRBV20-1	.	.	TRBJ2-3	TGCAGTGCTAGAGATGGGGGGCCCGAGGGGGATACGCAGTATTTT	CSARDGGPEGDTQYF
18	TRBV11-2	.	TRBD2	TRBJ2-1	TGTGCCAGCAGCTTAGTCTCCCGGACTAGCGGGAGGGGGAATGAGCAGTTCTTC	CASSLVSRTSGRGNEQFF
15	TRBV12-3/TRBV12-4	.	TRBD1	TRBJ2-1	TGTGCCAGCAGTTTTGAGGGGGCCGGACTTCGGCGGCTGTTCTTC	CASSFEGAGLRRLFF
13	TRBV20-1	few	TRBD1	TRBJ1-5	TGCAGTGCTAGTGGGACAGCAAATCAGCCCCAGCATTTT	CSASGTANQPQHF
19	TRBV7-8	few	TRBD2	TRBJ2-1	TGTGCCAGCAGCTTAGCCCTCGGTGGGAGCGGGGTCCTATACAATGAGCAGTTCTTC	CASSLALGGSGVLYNEQFF
12	TRBV3-1	few	TRBD1	TRBJ2-3	TGTGCCAGCAGCCCCCCAGGGGGTACGCAGTATTTT	CASSPPGGTQYF
13	TRBV5-6	few	.	TRBJ2-1	TGTGCCAGCAGCGAGACAGTCCACGGTGAGCAGTTCTTC	CASSETVHGEQFF
13	TRBV7-9	.	.	TRBJ2-7	TGTGCCAGCAGCTTAGCGGCCTCGGCCGAGCAGTACTTC	CASSLAASAEQYF
14	TRBV12-3/TRBV12-4	many	.	TRBJ2-2	TGTGCCAGCAGTAGTACTACAGGGCCCGGGGAGCTGTTTTTT	CASSSTTGPGELFF
17	TRBV11-2	.	TRBD2	TRBJ2-2	TGTGCCAGCAGCTTAGACCTAGCGGGAGTTAACACCGGGGAGCTGTTTTTT	CASSLDLAGVNTGELFF
13	TRBV4-3	.	.	TRBJ1-1	TGCGCCAGCAGCCAAGTCGTACGCACTGAAGCTTTCTTT	CASSQVVRTEAFF